A single TCR beta chain is shown here with its context. Its antigen target is currently unknown. Base qualities are not recorded, but no much larger clone differs from it by a single base. This sample was included in a study of T cell responses to AZD1222 COVID-19 vaccine (dated by TCRdb to the early 2020s). In the study overall: A total of 233 trial participants underwent TCR sequencing, of whom around 200 received two doses of AZD1222 and 26 received two doses of the MenACWY control vaccine. Trial participants were enrolled into age subgroups of 18-55, 56-69 and 70-plus years, which contained 148, 28 and 57 TCR-sequenced participants, respectively. Summary of the overall study and its limitations: The whole spike protein was spanned by vaccine-associated CD4 TCRs, and dominant responses were seen in regions 160-218 and 743-854. Most participants were white British and females outnumbered males, and the authors suggested that clonal diversity may have been underestimated. After two AZD1222 doses, spike-specific TCR breadth and depth were significantly higher than at day 0 and than in MenACWY recipients. Nearly half of unique spike-specific TCRs reportedly recognized epitopes outside regions mutated in the B.1.351 and B.1.1.7 variants. Only five to seven AZD1222 recipients were SARS-CoV-2 seropositive at baseline, limiting conclusions about previously exposed vaccinees. Because no day 14 peak-response samples were available, the repertoires could be characterized only after the peak T cell response. In the small 56-69-year group, the increase in depth fell short of significance, most likely because of low power.

Read against the paper, the sample's time point label means: about 28 days (+/-7) after the second vaccine dose. Because spike-specific TCR depth and breadth did not differ between the two schedules, AZD1222 recipients who got a second dose at roughly 4 weeks were pooled with those who got a second dose at roughly 12 weeks. Vaccinee samples came from UK trials COV001 and COV002, including a single-blind randomized controlled phase 2/3 trial of AZD1222 (ChAdOx1 nCoV-19) in healthy adults. For TCRbeta chain sequencing, PBMC samples from trial participants were taken at day 0 and at day 28 after the second dose. The V end loses 3 bases and the J end loses 0 bases, and a stretch of 8 bases separates them. Spanning cysteine to phenylalanine, the CDR3 consists of 15 amino acids. The DNA shown is the 45-base CDR3, in frame from base 1. CDR1 and CDR2 were assigned from the germline V gene (reference sequence) as LNHDA and SQIVND.

The CDR3 regions of human TCRbeta chains were analyzed by immunosequencing. The paper's data handling went like this. Repertoire TCRs were checked for matches against a reference library of SARS-CoV-2-specific TCRs that had been generated using the MIRA antigen-specificity platform. Breadth was defined as the fraction of unique TCRs that were SARS-CoV-2-associated, and depth was defined as the fraction of total T cells that were SARS-CoV-2-associated. Using the MIRA data, each spike-specific TCR was assigned both to the spike region to which the TCR was reactive and to a CD4 or CD8 class. Log10-transformed breadth and depth values were compared by one-way ANOVA with Sidak's multiple comparisons tests. TCRdb mirrors the immuneACCESS table, restricted to in-frame sequences. Some clones are absent from its copies; in checked studies, under half trace to an unresolved V gene, and the reason for the others is unknown. V, J and clone size derive from that table, while D and trimming were established from the DNA sequence. This sample comprises about 160,000 clones, around 87% of them detected only once. The ten largest clones add up to 4% to 4.5% of the sample.

The chain links TRBV19 with TRBJ2-2; the D gene identity is not certain. Sequenced material: peripheral blood, taken 28 days after the second AZD1222 dose. This TCR came from an adult who received the AZD1222 COVID-19 vaccine. The DNA sequence is given as TGTGCCAGTAGTATCGGCCAAACGAACACCGGGGAGCTGTTTTTT. This translates into CASSIGQTNTGELFF.